This TCR beta chain was sequenced for a study of blood T cells in healthy people across ages. Study observations and caveats: Lack of knowledge of donor CMV status possibly confounded expanded clonotype changes.

Sample-barcoded 5' priming and a J-beta primer mix drove a second PCR of about 6 to 12 cycles. Every molecule of cDNA carried a tag from a template-switch adaptor with 12 random nucleotides. TCRdb itself ran the 5' RACE reads through MiXCR, one entry per CDR3 protein. The sample records 1.5 million or so distinct CDR3 sequences, roughly 43% being singletons. This clonotype was recorded at least ten times. Its antigen is not identified. The CDR3 is 16 residues long. V lost 8 bases and J 0 bases, leaving 14 bases between the germline ends. Germline values: CDR1 MNHNS, CDR2 SASEGT. The chain joins TRBV6-1 to TRBJ2-6, with D perhaps TRBD2 (6 bases). The TCR comes from a woman in her late teens or twenties in good health. Sequenced input: blood. The CDR3 coding sequence is TGTGCCAGCGCCCGGGACTTATCCTCTGGGGCCAACGTCCTGACTTTC. This sequence encodes CASARDLSSGANVLTF.